This T cell receptor (beta chain) originates from a study of T cell changes during pregnancy in multiple sclerosis. TCRdb keeps only in-frame clones here, not all; method: immunoSEQ multiplex PCR. Here the sample spans nearly 70,000 clones, about 91% being singletons. The V gene end was trimmed by 1 base and the J gene end by 7 bases; junction bases not matched to a gene: 12. There are 19 residues in the CDR3. Germline loops: CDR1 LGHNA, CDR2 YSLEER. The receptor was isolated from a female donor in good health, enrolled as a control in a pregnancy study. The genes are TRBV4-3 and TRBJ2-1; 14 bases match TRBD2. Specimen: peripheral blood, collected in the second trimester of pregnancy. The CDR3 is CASSQATGTSGGLRNEQFF. The DNA for the CDR3 is TGCGCCAGCAGCCAAGCAACCGGGACTAGCGGGGGTCTGAGGAATGAGCAGTTCTTC.